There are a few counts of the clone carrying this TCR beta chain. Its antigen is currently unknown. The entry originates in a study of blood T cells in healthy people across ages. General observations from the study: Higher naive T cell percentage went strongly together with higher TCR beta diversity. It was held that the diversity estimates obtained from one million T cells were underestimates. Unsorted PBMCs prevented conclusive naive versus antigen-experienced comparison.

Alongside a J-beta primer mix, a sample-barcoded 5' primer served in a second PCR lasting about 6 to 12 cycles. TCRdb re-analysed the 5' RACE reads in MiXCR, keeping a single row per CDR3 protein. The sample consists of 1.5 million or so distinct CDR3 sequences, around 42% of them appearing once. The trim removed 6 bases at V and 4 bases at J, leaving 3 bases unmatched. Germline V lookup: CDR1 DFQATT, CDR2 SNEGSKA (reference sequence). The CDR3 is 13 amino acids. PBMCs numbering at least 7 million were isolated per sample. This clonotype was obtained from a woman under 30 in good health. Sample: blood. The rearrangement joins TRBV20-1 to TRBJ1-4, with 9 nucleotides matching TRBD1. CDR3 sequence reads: CSAGQGFNEKLFF. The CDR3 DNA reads TGCAGTGCCGGACAGGGGTTTAATGAAAAACTGTTTTTT.